The 21 T cell receptor beta chains below come from one sample, sequenced in a study of T cell clonotyping in hematopoietic cell transplantation. Time point described: recipient sample about 28 days before transplant, after cytoreduction. Assay used: immunoSEQ multiplex PCR; TCRdb lists only in-frame clones, some missing. The sample lists approximately 44,000 clones, roughly 80% occurring once. Sequences were derived from peripheral blood mononuclear cells, sampled before stem cell transplant. The receptors originated from a man aged 55 to 70 with myelodysplastic syndrome. Some clones in this sample may be carry-over from other donors' samples.

The chain has TRBV5-4 and TRBJ2-7; D is ambiguous. The CDR3 runs 16 residues. Per germline, CDR1 SGHNT and CDR2 YYREEE (reference sequence). Trimming removed 0 bases at V and 0 bases at J, with 13 bases between. CDR3 loop: CASSLVDPLSSYEQYF. Written as DNA, the CDR3 is TGTGCCAGCAGCTTGGTAGATCCCCTTAGCTCCTACGAGCAGTACTTC.

The CDR3 loop is CASSSRGTGATDTQYF. The CDR3 coding sequence is TGTGCCAGCAGCTCCCGTGGGACAGGGGCCACAGATACGCAGTATTTT. This chain connects TRBV7-9 to TRBJ2-3; TRBD1 agrees at 10 bases. V lost 4 bases, J lost 2 bases, and 6 bases stayed unmatched. In germline, CDR1 is SEHNR, CDR2 FQNEAQ (reference sequence). The CDR3 covers 16 residues.

The chain employs TRBV7-6 and TRBJ2-2, with D tentatively TRBD1 or TRBD2 (7 bases each). Trimming took 5 bases from V and 6 from J, leaving 16 bases between them. CDR3 length equals 15 residues. CDR1 and CDR2 from the germline V gene are SGHVS and FNYEAQ. CDR3 loop: CASSTRGGGAGELFF. The DNA of the CDR3 is TGTGCCAGCAGCACCCGGGGAGGGGGCGCCGGGGAGCTGTTTTTT.

This chain joins TRBV7-2 and TRBJ2-5; TRBD2 matches at 13 bases. J gave up 5 bases and V 6 bases, and 9 bases lay outside the gene matches. Germline CDR1 reads SGHTA; CDR2 reads FQGNSA. There are 16 residues in the CDR3. CDR3: CASRPIGTSGKETQYF. The CDR3 DNA follows: TGTGCCAGCAGGCCTATAGGGACTAGCGGGAAGGAGACCCAGTACTTC. Filled out from reference TRBV7-2 and TRBJ2-5, the complete variable domain reads GAGVSQSPSNKVTEKGKDVELRCDPISGHTALYWYRQSLGQGLEFLIYFQGNSAPDKSGLPSDRFSAERTGGSVSTLTIQRTQQEDSAVYLCASRPIGTSGKETQYFGPGTRLLVL.

V and J are TRBV4-3 and TRBJ1-2, with D perhaps matching TRBD1 (5 bases). Germline V gene sequence: CDR1 LGHNA, CDR2 YSLEER. This CDR3 comprises 14 residues. V shed 0 bases and J shed 5 bases, with 10 bases lying between them. CDR3 sequence (DNA): TGCGCCAGCAGCCAAGAAAGGGGCGGATATGGCTACACCTTC. This translates into CASSQERGGYGYTF.

This clone is a singleton in its sample. This chain uses TRBV19 with TRBJ2-7; TRBD1 or TRBD2 may be the D gene (5 bases each). Trimming shortened V by 3 bases and J by 6 bases, and 18 bases separated the two germline ends. This CDR3 comprises 15 residues. Germline CDR1 LNHDA, CDR2 SQIVND (reference sequence). CDR3 nucleotides: TGTGCCAGTAGTATCGGGGTGACAGAGGCCTCCGAGCAGTACTTC. Residues: CASSIGVTEASEQYF.

V usage is TRBV7-8 and J usage is TRBJ2-5; D is unresolved. V dropped 1 base and J dropped 5 bases, with 5 bases sitting between them. Germline V gene lookup returns CDR1 SGHVS and CDR2 FQNEAQ. This CDR3 has 12 residues. This CDR3 reads CASSLVAETQYF. Written as DNA, the CDR3 is TGTGCCAGCAGCTTAGTGGCTGAGACCCAGTACTTC.

V is TRBV5-6 and J is TRBJ2-7; the D is unclear. Per germline, CDR1 SGHDT and CDR2 YYEEEE. V lost 3 bases and J 7 bases, leaving 8 bases between the germline ends. The CDR3 extends over 11 amino acids. CDR3 bases: TGTGCCAGCAGCTCATACAGTGAGCAGTACTTC. Translation gives CASSSYSEQYF. Full variable domain (missing parts from reference TRBV5-6 and TRBJ2-7): DAGVTQSPTHLIKTRGQQVTLRCSPKSGHDTVSWYQQALGQGPQFIFQYYEEEERQRGNFPDRFSGHQFPNYSSELNVNALLLGDSALYLCASSSYSEQYFGPGTRLTVT.

The chain links TRBV27 to TRBJ1-2; tentatively, D is TRBD1 (6 bases). V dropped 2 bases and J dropped 8 bases, with 9 bases sitting between them. Germline CDR1 MNHEY, CDR2 SMNVEV (reference sequence). CDR3 length: 12 amino acids. The CDR3 nucleotides read TGTGCCAGCAGTTTACAGGGGAACGGCTACACCTTC. Protein sequence: CASSLQGNGYTF.

This clone was observed a few times. The rearrangement uses TRBV5-4 and TRBJ1-5; D is undetermined. The germline V gene has CDR1 SGHNT and CDR2 YYREEE (reference sequence). V dropped 2 bases and J dropped 4 bases, with 7 bases sitting between them. The CDR3 has 13 residues. The CDR3 loop reads CASSFEGNQPQHF. The CDR3, as DNA: TGTGCCAGCAGCTTCGAAGGGAATCAGCCCCAGCATTTT.

The chain employs TRBV9 and TRBJ2-1; TRBD1 agrees at 7 bases. Looked up from germline, CDR1 is SGDLS and CDR2 is YYNGEE. The CDR3 runs to 13 residues. Trimming at V came to 4 bases and at J to 14 bases, leaving 12 bases not matched to a gene. Written as DNA, the CDR3 is TGTGCCAGCAGCAAACGTACGACAGGGAAGAAGTTCTTC. Translated, it gives CASSKRTTGKKFF.

V and J are TRBV11-2 and TRBJ1-1; D is unresolved. Germline V CDR1 and CDR2: SGHAT, FQNNGV. This CDR3 spans 14 amino acids. Deletions cut 5 bases from V and 0 bases from J, with 10 bases between. The CDR3 loop is CASSPSRLNTEAFF. CDR3 bases: TGTGCCAGCAGCCCAAGTCGCCTGAACACTGAAGCTTTCTTT.

This clone occurred a few times. The V call is TRBV9, the J call TRBJ2-2, with D hard to call. This CDR3 has 16 residues. Deletions cut 0 bases from V and 9 bases from J, with 18 bases between. Looked up from germline, CDR1 is SGDLS and CDR2 is YYNGEE. CDR3 sequence reads: CASSVASLTQERELFF. In DNA form, the CDR3 reads TGTGCCAGCAGCGTAGCGTCGCTGACTCAAGAAAGGGAGCTGTTTTTT. The complete variable domain, with remaining parts taken from reference TRBV9 and TRBJ2-2, reads DSGVTQTPKHLITATGQRVTLRCSPRSGDLSVYWYQQSLDQGLQFLIQYYNGEERAKGNILERFSAQQFPDLHSELNLSSLELGDSALYFCASSVASLTQERELFFGEGSRLTVL.

The chain uses TRBV7-9 and TRBJ1-2; D possibly corresponds to TRBD1 (6 bases). The V and J ends lost 3 bases and 0 bases respectively, with 17 bases between them. Looked up from germline, CDR1 is SEHNR and CDR2 is FQNEAQ (reference sequence). This CDR3 region has 17 residues. As DNA, the CDR3 is TGTGCCAGCAGCTTGACCCTACAGGGCCCGTCTAACTATGGCTACACCTTC. Protein: CASSLTLQGPSNYGYTF.

This rearrangement joins TRBV5-6 to TRBJ1-3; D remains ambiguous. V lost 4 bases, J lost 0 bases, and 11 bases lay in between. This CDR3 has 15 residues. Germline CDR1 SGHDT, CDR2 YYEEEE. CDR3 sequence (DNA): TGTGCCAGCAGCCCGGACGCGGACTCTGGAAACACCATATATTTT. It specifies CASSPDADSGNTIYF.

This chain connects TRBV7-9 to TRBJ1-1; D perhaps matches TRBD1 (6 bases). Trimming removed 5 bases at V and 5 bases at J, with 12 bases between. Germline V CDR1 and CDR2: SEHNR, FQNEAQ (reference sequence). The CDR3 loop spans 13 amino acids. CDR3 sequence reads: CASSRQEGTEAFF. CDR3 coding DNA: TGTGCCAGCAGCCGACAGGAGGGGACTGAAGCTTTCTTT.

This clone appeared a few times. The rearrangement joins TRBV30 to TRBJ1-5; D not resolved. The CDR3 sequence is 15 residues long. V gave up 2 bases and J gave up 2 bases, with 13 bases separating them. The germline V gene has CDR1 GTSNPN and CDR2 SVGIG (reference sequence). The DNA of the CDR3 is TGTGCCTGGAGTCACGGGAATGCTGGCAATCAGCCCCAGCATTTT. Protein: CAWSHGNAGNQPQHF.

The chain uses TRBV5-1 and TRBJ2-1, with D maybe TRBD1 (6 bases). The CDR3 is made up of 15 amino acids. Trimming stripped 0 bases from V and 6 bases from J, with 13 bases between. CDR1 and CDR2 (germline): SGHRS, YFSETQ. The DNA for the CDR3 is TGCGCCAGCAGCTTGGCCACAGGGTGGGGCAATGAGCAGTTCTTC. It specifies CASSLATGWGNEQFF.

The chain carries TRBV9 and TRBJ1-1, with D perhaps matching TRBD1 (6 bases). The CDR3 extends over 17 amino acids. Germline V gene data show CDR1 as SGDLS and CDR2 as YYNGEE. Trimming took 0 bases from V and 1 from J, leaving 16 bases between them. The DNA of the CDR3 is TGTGCCAGCAGCGTAGGGGCAGGGGCTATCGGGAACACTGAAGCTTTCTTT. This codes for CASSVGAGAIGNTEAFF.

The CDR3 sequence: CASSGGGTLNQPQHF. CDR3 coding DNA: TGTGCCAGCAGCGGCGGGGGCACACTAAATCAGCCCCAGCATTTT. The chain is built from TRBV7-9 and TRBJ1-5, with D possibly TRBD1 on 6 matching bases. V lost 5 bases and J lost 4, with 15 bases in between. Germline loops: CDR1 SEHNR, CDR2 FQNEAQ (reference sequence). The CDR3 spans 15 residues.

This chain uses TRBV7-9 with TRBJ2-3; D may be TRBD1 or TRBD2 (6 bases each). Germline loops: CDR1 SEHNR, CDR2 FQNEAQ (reference sequence). This CDR3 contains 14 residues. V shed 5 bases and J shed 11 bases, with 20 bases lying between them. CDR3 bases: TGTGCCAGCAGCCCTGGGGGGCAGGGTGGAAAGCAGTATTTT. Translation: CASSPGGQGGKQYF.